A selection of T cell receptor beta chains follows, all from one sample in a study of identical twins. TCRdb reprocessed the 5' RACE reads with MiXCR, giving one entry per CDR3 protein. The top ten hold 1.5% to 2% of the sample, which has about 890,000 distinct CDR3 sequences, roughly an eighth seen once. The same sample was also studied in work on yellow fever vaccine responses in identical twins.

Sample: PBMCs. Source of these receptors: a woman aged 18 to 35 in good health. CDR3s include the opening cysteine and the closing phenylalanine or tryptophan. The D gene is left open where the match is weak. Rows may omit the clone size; those that give it use once, few, many or a size class.

-	TRBJ2-5	TRBV10-3	-	CAISDKGSTGETQYF	TGTGCCATCAGTGATAAGGGGAGTACAGGAGAGACCCAGTACTTC
TRBD2	TRBJ2-1	TRBV18	few	CASSPPIAGDPYNEQFF	TGTGCCAGCTCACCACCGATAGCGGGAGACCCCTACAATGAGCAGTTCTTC
-	TRBJ2-1	TRBV11-2	-	CASSPRGEGEDPWTNEQFF	TGTGCCAGCAGCCCCAGGGGGGAGGGAGAGGATCCCTGGACCAATGAGCAGTTCTTC
TRBD2	TRBJ2-2	TRBV5-1	-	CASSLAPTSGWTGGELFF	TGCGCCAGCAGCTTGGCCCCGACTAGCGGGTGGACTGGCGGGGAGCTGTTTTTT
-	TRBJ2-3	TRBV18	-	CASSPPGVPDTQYF	TGTGCCAGCTCACCACCGGGGGTCCCAGATACGCAGTATTTT
TRBD1	TRBJ2-1	TRBV11-2	-	CASSLGTGHRYEQFF	TGTGCCAGCAGCTTGGGGACAGGGCATCGGTATGAGCAGTTCTTC
-	TRBJ2-1	TRBV7-2	few	CASSGLRVGQFF	TGTGCCAGCAGCGGACTAAGGGTTGGGCAGTTCTTC
-	TRBJ1-2	TRBV10-3	-	CAISDDGGNYGYTF	TGTGCCATCAGTGATGACGGGGGAAACTATGGCTACACCTTC
TRBD1	TRBJ1-2	TRBV7-9	-	CASSPQGQGISGGYTF	TGTGCCAGCAGCCCCCAGGGACAGGGGATATCGGGAGGCTACACCTTC
-	TRBJ1-1	TRBV28	many	CASSSRLIRPEAFF	TGTGCCAGCAGTTCCCGACTAATTCGGCCTGAAGCTTTCTTT
-	TRBJ2-3	TRBV7-2	-	CASRPPSLRSTDTQYF	TGTGCCAGCAGACCACCCTCGCTGCGGAGCACAGATACGCAGTATTTT
-	TRBJ2-5	TRBV20-1	few	CSARDPTREKAQYF	TGCAGTGCTAGAGATCCTACTAGAGAAAAGGCCCAGTACTTC
-	TRBJ2-2	TRBV7-8	many	CASSLVRDTGELFF	TGTGCCAGCAGCTTAGTTAGGGACACCGGGGAGCTGTTTTTT
-	TRBJ2-3	TRBV5-1	-	CASSENAADTQYF	TGCGCCAGCAGCGAAAATGCGGCAGATACGCAGTATTTT
TRBD1	TRBJ1-2	TRBV11-2	few	CASSLRQATGQGLYGYTF	TGTGCCAGCAGCTTAAGGCAGGCTACGGGACAGGGACTCTATGGCTACACCTTC
TRBD1	TRBJ2-1	TRBV27	-	CASRAMGQRPWDEQFF	TGTGCCAGCAGAGCCATGGGACAGCGACCTTGGGATGAGCAGTTCTTC
-	TRBJ2-1	TRBV4-1	-	CASSQIDNEQFF	TGCGCCAGCAGCCAAATCGACAATGAGCAGTTCTTC
TRBD2	TRBJ2-3	TRBV3-1	-	CASSQDGWRGTDTQYF	TGTGCCAGCAGCCAAGACGGGTGGCGGGGGACAGATACGCAGTATTTT
TRBD1	TRBJ1-1	TRBV7-8	many	CASSSGQARILNTEAFF	TGTGCCAGCAGCTCAGGACAGGCGCGTATACTGAACACTGAAGCTTTCTTT
-	TRBJ2-1	TRBV19	few	CASTASMGNEQFF	TGTGCCAGTACTGCATCGATGGGTAATGAGCAGTTCTTC
-	TRBJ1-2	TRBV6-1	-	CASSETGYGGGYTF	TGTGCCAGCAGTGAAACAGGGTACGGCGGTGGCTACACCTTC
-	TRBJ2-1	TRBV24-1	-	CATSEPGQIYNEQFF	TGTGCCACCAGTGAACCTGGACAGATCTACAATGAGCAGTTCTTC
-	TRBJ1-2	TRBV20-1	-	CSARAGQNYGYTF	TGCAGTGCTAGGGCAGGCCAGAACTATGGCTACACCTTC
TRBD2	TRBJ2-5	TRBV10-1	-	CASSERTSGVRETQYF	TGCGCCAGCAGTGAACGGACTAGCGGGGTGCGAGAGACCCAGTACTTC
-	TRBJ1-1	TRBV7-9	-	CASSFGRVGNTEAFF	TGTGCCAGCAGCTTTGGACGTGTCGGAAACACTGAAGCTTTCTTT
-	TRBJ2-5	TRBV10-1	-	CASSSSSRGETQYF	TGCGCCAGCAGCTCCAGCTCACGTGGGGAGACCCAGTACTTC
TRBD2	TRBJ2-5	TRBV2	many	CASSYRLAGAFQETQYF	TGTGCCAGCAGTTATAGACTAGCGGGGGCATTTCAAGAGACCCAGTACTTC
TRBD2	TRBJ2-5	TRBV5-1	-	CASSQGTSGTQETQYF	TGCGCCAGCAGCCAGGGGACTAGCGGGACCCAAGAGACCCAGTACTTC
-	TRBJ2-5	TRBV5-1	-	CASSPFRAEETQYF	TGCGCCAGCAGCCCGTTCAGAGCCGAAGAGACCCAGTACTTC
TRBD2	TRBJ2-2	TRBV20-1	-	CSAREPGLAGTGELFF	TGCAGTGCTAGAGAGCCGGGACTAGCGGGAACCGGGGAGCTGTTTTTT
-	TRBJ2-1	TRBV15	-	CATSREFDEQFF	TGTGCCACCAGCAGAGAGTTTGATGAGCAGTTCTTC
TRBD2	TRBJ2-2	TRBV19	few	CASSILAGVGAGELFF	TGTGCCAGTAGTATTCTAGCGGGAGTGGGAGCCGGGGAGCTGTTTTTT
-	TRBJ2-7	TRBV7-2	few	CASSPGSVAYEQYF	TGTGCCAGCAGCCCCGGGTCTGTTGCCTACGAGCAGTACTTC
-	TRBJ1-5	TRBV19	few	CASTPGRDNQPQHF	TGTGCCAGTACCCCGGGACGGGACAATCAGCCCCAGCATTTT
TRBD2	TRBJ2-3	TRBV24-1	-	CATTSGIRDTQYF	TGTGCCACCACTAGCGGGATACGGGATACGCAGTATTTT
-	TRBJ2-7	TRBV27	-	CASSSAGGRKYF	TGTGCCAGCAGTTCCGCCGGGGGCAGAAAGTACTTC
TRBD2	TRBJ2-3	TRBV10-3	few	CAISESTGGRSNTQYF	TGTGCCATCAGTGAGTCGACGGGCGGGAGATCGAATACGCAGTATTTT
-	TRBJ2-1	TRBV5-1	-	CASSTDGNEQFF	TGCGCCAGCAGCACTGACGGGAATGAGCAGTTCTTC
-	TRBJ2-1	TRBV7-9	-	CASSRKDNEQFF	TGTGCCAGCAGCCGAAAAGACAATGAGCAGTTCTTC
TRBD2	TRBJ2-7	TRBV20-1	-	CSARDTGGSSYEQYF	TGCAGTGCTAGAGATACCGGCGGGAGCTCCTACGAGCAGTACTTC
-	TRBJ1-3	TRBV12-3/TRBV12-4	few	CASSFSTVIDF	TGTGCCAGCAGTTTCTCGACAGTGATTGATTTT
-	TRBJ2-7	TRBV6-2/TRBV6-3	-	CASSSSWGISLREQYF	TGTGCCAGCAGTTCAAGCTGGGGGATTAGTCTGAGGGAGCAGTACTTC
TRBD1	TRBJ1-1	TRBV6-1	few	CASSPRDRESRRNTEAFF	TGTGCCAGCAGTCCTCGGGACAGGGAATCTAGAAGGAACACTGAAGCTTTCTTT
-	TRBJ2-7	TRBV7-9	-	CASSLAGTAGIYEQYF	TGTGCCAGCAGCTTAGCGGGGACGGCTGGCATCTACGAGCAGTACTTC
-	TRBJ2-3	TRBV28	few	CASSLSIGGLARTDTQYF	TGTGCCAGCAGTTTATCGATTGGTGGGCTAGCCCGCACAGATACGCAGTATTTT